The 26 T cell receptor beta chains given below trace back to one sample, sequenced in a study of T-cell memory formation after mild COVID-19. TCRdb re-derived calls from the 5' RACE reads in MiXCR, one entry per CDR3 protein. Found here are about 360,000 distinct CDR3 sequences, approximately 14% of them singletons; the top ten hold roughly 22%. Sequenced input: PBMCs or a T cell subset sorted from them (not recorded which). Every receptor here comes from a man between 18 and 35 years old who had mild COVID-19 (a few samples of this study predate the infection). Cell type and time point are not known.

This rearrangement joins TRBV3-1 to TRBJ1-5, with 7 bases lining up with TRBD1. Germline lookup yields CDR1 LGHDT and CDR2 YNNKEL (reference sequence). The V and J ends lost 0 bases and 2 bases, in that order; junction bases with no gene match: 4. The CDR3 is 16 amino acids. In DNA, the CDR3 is TGTGCCAGCAGCCAAGACGCTACAGGGGGCAATCAGCCCCAGCATTTT. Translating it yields CASSQDATGGNQPQHF.

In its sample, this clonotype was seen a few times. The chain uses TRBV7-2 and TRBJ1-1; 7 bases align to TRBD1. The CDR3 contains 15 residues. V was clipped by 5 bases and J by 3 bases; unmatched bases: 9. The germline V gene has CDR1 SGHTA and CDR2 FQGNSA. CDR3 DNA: TGTGCCAGCAGCCGGGGAAGGACAGGCTACACTGAAGCTTTCTTT. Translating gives CASSRGRTGYTEAFF.

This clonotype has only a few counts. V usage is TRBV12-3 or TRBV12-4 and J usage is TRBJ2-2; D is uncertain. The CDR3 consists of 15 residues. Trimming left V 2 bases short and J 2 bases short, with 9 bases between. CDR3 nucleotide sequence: TGTGCCAGCAGTTTACGGGCGGTAAACACCGGGGAGCTGTTTTTT. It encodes CASSLRAVNTGELFF.

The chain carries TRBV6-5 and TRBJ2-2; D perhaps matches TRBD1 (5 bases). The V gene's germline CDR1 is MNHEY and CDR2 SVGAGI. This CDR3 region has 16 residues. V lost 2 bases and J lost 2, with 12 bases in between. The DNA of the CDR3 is TGTGCCAGCAGTTACACAGGAACCATTAACACCGGGGAGCTGTTTTTT. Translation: CASSYTGTINTGELFF.

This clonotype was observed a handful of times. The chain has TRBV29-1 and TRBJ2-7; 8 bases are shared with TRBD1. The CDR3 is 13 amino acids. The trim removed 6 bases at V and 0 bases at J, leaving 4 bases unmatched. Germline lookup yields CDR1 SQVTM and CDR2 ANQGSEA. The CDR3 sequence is CSVTGTGSYEQYF. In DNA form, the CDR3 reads TGCAGCGTGACCGGGACAGGCTCCTACGAGCAGTACTTC.

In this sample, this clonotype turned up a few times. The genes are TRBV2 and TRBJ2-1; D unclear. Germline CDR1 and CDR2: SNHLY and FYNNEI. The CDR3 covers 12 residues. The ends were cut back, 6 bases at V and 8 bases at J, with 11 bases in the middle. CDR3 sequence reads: CASRETAYEQFF. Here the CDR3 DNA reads TGTGCCAGCAGGGAGACTGCCTATGAGCAGTTCTTC. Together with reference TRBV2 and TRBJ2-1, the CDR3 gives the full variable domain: EPEVTQTPSHQVTQMGQEVILRCVPISNHLYFYWYRQILGQKVEFLVSFYNNEISEKSEIFDDQFSVERPDGSNFTLKIRSTKLEDSAMYFCASRETAYEQFFGPGTRLTVL.

The CDR3 DNA reads TGTGCCAGCAGTTTAGTATCAGGGGCGGCTGAGACCCAGTACTTC. It specifies CASSLVSGAAETQYF. The rearrangement uses TRBV12-3 or TRBV12-4 and TRBJ2-5, with D possibly being TRBD1 (6 bases). The V end was cut by 1 base, the J end by 5 bases, with 14 bases between. The CDR3 extends over 15 amino acids.

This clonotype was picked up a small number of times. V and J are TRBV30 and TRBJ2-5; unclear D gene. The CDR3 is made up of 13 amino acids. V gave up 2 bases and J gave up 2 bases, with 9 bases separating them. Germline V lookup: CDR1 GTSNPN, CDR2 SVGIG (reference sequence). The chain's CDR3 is CAWSSPPQETQYF. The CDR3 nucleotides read TGTGCCTGGAGTTCCCCTCCGCAAGAGACCCAGTACTTC.

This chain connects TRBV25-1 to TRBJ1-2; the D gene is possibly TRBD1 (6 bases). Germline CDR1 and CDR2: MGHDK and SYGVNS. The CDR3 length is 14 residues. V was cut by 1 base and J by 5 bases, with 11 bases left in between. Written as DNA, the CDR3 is TGTGCCAGCAGTGAATTGGACAGCGTTTATGGCTACACCTTC. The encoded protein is CASSELDSVYGYTF.

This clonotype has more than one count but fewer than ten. As DNA, the CDR3 is TGTGCCAGCAGCTCTCACGGGGGGCGAGGGGACGAGCAGTACGTC. Translated: CASSSHGGRGDEQYV. The chain employs TRBV6-1 and TRBJ2-7; the D gene is possibly TRBD2 (7 bases). Trimming left V 6 bases short and J 5 bases short, with 20 bases between. Germline CDR1 reads MNHNS; CDR2 reads SASEGT. The length of the CDR3 is 15 residues.

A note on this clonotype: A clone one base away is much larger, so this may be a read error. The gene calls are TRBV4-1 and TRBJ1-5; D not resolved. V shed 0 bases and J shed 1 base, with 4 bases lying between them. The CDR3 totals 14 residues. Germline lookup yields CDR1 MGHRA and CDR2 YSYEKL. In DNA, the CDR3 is TGCGCCAGCAGCCAAGATCCCAGCAATCAGCCCCAGCATTTT. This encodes CASSQDPSNQPQHF.

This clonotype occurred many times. The DNA for the CDR3 is TGTGCCAGCAGCTTACGACTACGGGGTACGCAGTATTTT. This sequence encodes CASSLRLRGTQYF. The chain has TRBV11-2 and TRBJ2-3, with a possible D match to TRBD2 (5 bases). The V end was cut by 2 bases, the J end by 8 bases, with 11 bases between. The CDR3 is 13 amino acids. Germline loops: CDR1 SGHAT, CDR2 FQNNGV.

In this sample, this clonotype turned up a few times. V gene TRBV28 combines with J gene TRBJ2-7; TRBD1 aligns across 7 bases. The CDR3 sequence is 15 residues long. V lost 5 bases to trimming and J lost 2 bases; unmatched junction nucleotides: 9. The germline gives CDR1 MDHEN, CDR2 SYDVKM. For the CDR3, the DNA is TGTGCCAGCAGTCTAGGTGGGGGACAGACCTACGAGCAGTACGTC. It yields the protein CASSLGGGQTYEQYV.

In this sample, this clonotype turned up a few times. CDR3 DNA: TGTGCCAGCAGCCCCCGACAGGGAAATGGCTACACCTTC. This codes for CASSPRQGNGYTF. The chain recombines TRBV12-3 or TRBV12-4 with TRBJ1-2; 7 bases map to TRBD1. This CDR3 comprises 13 residues. V gave up 6 bases and J gave up 6 bases; unmatched junction bases: 7.

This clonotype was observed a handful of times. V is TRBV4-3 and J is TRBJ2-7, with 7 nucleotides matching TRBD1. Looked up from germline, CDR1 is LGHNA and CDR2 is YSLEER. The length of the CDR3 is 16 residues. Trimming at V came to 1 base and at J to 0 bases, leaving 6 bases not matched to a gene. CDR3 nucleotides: TGCGCCAGCAGCCAAGCCAGGACAGGCTTCTCCTACGAGCAGTACTTC. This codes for CASSQARTGFSYEQYF.

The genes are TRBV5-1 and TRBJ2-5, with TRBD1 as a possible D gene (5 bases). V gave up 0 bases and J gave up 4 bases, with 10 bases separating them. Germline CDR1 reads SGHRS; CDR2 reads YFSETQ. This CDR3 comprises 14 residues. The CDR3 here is CASSLVDSLETQYF. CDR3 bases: TGCGCCAGCAGCTTGGTAGACAGCTTAGAGACCCAGTACTTC.

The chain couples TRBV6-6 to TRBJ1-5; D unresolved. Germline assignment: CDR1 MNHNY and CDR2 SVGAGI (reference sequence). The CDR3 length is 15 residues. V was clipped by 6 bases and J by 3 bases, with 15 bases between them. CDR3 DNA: TGTGCCAGCAGGATTGTGGGCCTTCTCAATCAGCCCCAGCATTTT. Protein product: CASRIVGLLNQPQHF.

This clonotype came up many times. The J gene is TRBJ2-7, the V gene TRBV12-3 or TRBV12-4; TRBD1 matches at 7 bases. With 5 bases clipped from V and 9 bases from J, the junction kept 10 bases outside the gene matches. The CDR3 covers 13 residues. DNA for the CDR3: TGTGCCAGCAGTACCGACAGGGCCCAACGGCAGTACGTC. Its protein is CASSTDRAQRQYV.

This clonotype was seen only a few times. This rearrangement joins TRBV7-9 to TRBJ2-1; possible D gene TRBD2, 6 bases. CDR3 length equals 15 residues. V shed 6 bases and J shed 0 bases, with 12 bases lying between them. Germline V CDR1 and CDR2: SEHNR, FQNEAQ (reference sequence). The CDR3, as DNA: TGTGCCAGCAGAATGGGGGGAAGCTCCTACAATGAGCAGTTCTTC. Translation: CASRMGGSSYNEQFF. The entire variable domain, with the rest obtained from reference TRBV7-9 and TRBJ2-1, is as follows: DTGVSQNPRHKITKRGQNVTFRCDPISEHNRLYWYRQTLGQGPEFLTYFQNEAQLEKSRLLSDRFSAERPKGSFSTLEIQRTEQGDSAMYLCASRMGGSSYNEQFFGPGTRLTVL.

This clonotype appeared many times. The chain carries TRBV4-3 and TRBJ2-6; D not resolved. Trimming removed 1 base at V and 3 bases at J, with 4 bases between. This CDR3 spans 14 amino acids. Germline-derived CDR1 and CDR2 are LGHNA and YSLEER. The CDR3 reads CASSQGNGANVLTF. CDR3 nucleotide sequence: TGCGCCAGCAGCCAAGGAAATGGGGCCAACGTCCTGACTTTC.

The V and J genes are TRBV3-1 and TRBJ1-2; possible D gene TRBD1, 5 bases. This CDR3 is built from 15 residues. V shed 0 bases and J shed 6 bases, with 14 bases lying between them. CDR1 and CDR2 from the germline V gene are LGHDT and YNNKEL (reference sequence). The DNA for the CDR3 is TGTGCCAGCAGCCAAGACGGGGGGAACGGGAATGGCTACACCTTC. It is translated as CASSQDGGNGNGYTF. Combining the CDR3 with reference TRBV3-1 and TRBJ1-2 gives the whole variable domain DTAVSQTPKYLVTQMGNDKSIKCEQNLGHDTMYWYKQDSKKFLKIMFSYNNKELIINETVPNRFSPKSPDKAHLNLHINSLELGDSAVYFCASSQDGGNGNGYTFGSGTRLTVV.

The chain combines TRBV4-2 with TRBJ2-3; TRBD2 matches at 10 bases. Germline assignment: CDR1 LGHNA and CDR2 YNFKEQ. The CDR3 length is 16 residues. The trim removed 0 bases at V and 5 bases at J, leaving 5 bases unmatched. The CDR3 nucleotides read TGTGCCAGCAGCCAAGAGGTAGCGGGGGGTGGAGATACGCAGTATTTT. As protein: CASSQEVAGGGDTQYF.

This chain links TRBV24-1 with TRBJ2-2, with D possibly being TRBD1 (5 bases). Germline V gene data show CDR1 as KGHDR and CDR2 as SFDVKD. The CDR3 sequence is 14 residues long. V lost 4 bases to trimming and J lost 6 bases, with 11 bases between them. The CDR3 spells CATSEPQGSGELFF. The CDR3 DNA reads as TGTGCCACCAGTGAACCCCAGGGATCCGGGGAGCTGTTTTTT.

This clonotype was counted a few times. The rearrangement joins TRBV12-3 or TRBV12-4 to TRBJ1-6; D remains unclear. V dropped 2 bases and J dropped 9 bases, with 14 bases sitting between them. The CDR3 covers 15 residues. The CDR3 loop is CASSLRAQKSSPLHF. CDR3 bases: TGTGCCAGCAGTTTAAGGGCCCAGAAGAGTTCACCCCTCCACTTT.

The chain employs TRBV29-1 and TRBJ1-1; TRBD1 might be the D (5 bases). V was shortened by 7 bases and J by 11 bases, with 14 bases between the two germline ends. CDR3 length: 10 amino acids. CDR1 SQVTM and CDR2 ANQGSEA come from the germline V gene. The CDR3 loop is CSGGEGNAFF. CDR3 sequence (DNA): TGCAGCGGGGGAGAGGGGAACGCTTTCTTT.

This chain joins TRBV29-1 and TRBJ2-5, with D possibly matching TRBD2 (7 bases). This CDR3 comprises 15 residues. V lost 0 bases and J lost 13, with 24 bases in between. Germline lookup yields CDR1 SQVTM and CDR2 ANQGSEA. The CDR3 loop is CSVEEGRGAGSPLYF. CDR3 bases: TGCAGCGTTGAAGAGGGACGGGGGGCCGGGTCCCCCTTGTACTTC.